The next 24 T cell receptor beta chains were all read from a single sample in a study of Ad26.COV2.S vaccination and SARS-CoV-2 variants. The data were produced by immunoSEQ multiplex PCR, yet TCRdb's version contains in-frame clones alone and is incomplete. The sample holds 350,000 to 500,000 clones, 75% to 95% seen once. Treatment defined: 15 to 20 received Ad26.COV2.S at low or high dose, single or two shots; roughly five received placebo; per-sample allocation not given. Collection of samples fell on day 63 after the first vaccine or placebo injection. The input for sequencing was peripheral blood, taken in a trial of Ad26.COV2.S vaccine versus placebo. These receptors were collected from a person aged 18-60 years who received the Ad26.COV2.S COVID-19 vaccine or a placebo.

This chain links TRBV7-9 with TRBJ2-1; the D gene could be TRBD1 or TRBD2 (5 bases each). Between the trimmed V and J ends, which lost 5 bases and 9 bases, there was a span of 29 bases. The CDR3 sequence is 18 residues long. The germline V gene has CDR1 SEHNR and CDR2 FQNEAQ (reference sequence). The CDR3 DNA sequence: TGTGCCAGCAGCCTTCCGACCTCCGGGACCCATCAATGGGGTGAGCAGTTCTTC. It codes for CASSLPTSGTHQWGEQFF.

This CDR3 reads CASSPLKGEQFF. CDR3 in DNA: TGTGCCAGCAGCCCTTTAAAGGGTGAGCAGTTCTTC. The J gene is TRBJ2-1, the V gene TRBV11-3, with D unresolved. This CDR3 has 12 residues. V lost 5 bases to trimming and J lost 9 bases, with 11 bases between them. The germline CDR1 and CDR2 sequences are SGHNT and YENEEA.

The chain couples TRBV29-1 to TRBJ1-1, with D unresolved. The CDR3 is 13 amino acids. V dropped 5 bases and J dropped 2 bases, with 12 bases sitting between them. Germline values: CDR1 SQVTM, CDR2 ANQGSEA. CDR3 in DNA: TGCAGCGTTCACTTAACAGTAAACACTGAAGCTTTCTTT. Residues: CSVHLTVNTEAFF.

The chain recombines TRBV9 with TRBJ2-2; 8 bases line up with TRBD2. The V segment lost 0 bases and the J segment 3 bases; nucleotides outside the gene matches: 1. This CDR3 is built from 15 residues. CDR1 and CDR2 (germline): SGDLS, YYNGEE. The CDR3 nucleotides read TGTGCCAGCAGCGTAGCTAGCGGGTACACCGGGGAGCTGTTTTTT. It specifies CASSVASGYTGELFF.

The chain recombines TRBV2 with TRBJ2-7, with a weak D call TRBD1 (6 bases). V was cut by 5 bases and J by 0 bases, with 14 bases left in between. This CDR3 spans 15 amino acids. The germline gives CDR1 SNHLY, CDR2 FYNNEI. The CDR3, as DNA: TGTGCCAGCAGTACATACAGGGAGAGCTCCTACGAGCAGTACTTC. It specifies CASSTYRESSYEQYF.

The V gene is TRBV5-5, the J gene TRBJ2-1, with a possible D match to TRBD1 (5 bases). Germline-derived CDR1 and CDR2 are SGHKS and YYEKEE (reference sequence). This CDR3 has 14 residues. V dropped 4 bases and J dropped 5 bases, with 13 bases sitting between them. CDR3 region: CASSLPGKDNEQFF. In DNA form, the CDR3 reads TGTGCCAGCAGCCTGCCAGGGAAAGACAATGAGCAGTTCTTC. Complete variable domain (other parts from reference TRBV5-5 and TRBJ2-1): DAGVTQSPTHLIKTRGQQVTLRCSPISGHKSVSWYQQVLGQGPQFIFQYYEKEERGRGNFPDRFSARQFPNYSSELNVNALLLGDSALYLCASSLPGKDNEQFFGPGTRLTVL.

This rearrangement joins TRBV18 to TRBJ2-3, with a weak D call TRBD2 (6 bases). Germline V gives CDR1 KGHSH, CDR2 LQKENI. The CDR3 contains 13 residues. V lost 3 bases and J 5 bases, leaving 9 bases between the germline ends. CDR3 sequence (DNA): TGTGCCAGCTCACCGCCTAGCGTAGATACGCAGTATTTT. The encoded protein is CASSPPSVDTQYF.

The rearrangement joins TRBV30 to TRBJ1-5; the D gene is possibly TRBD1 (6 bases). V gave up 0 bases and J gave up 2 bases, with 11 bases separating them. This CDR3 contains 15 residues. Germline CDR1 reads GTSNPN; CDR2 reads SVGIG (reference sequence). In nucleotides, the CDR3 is TGTGCCTGGAGTGTACAAGGGGGAGGCAATCAGCCCCAGCATTTT. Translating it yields CAWSVQGGGNQPQHF. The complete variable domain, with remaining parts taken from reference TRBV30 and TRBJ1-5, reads SQTIHQWPATLVQPVGSPLSLECTVEGTSNPNLYWYRQAAGRGLQLLFYSVGIGQISSEVPQNLSASRPQDRQFILSSKKLLLSDSGFYLCAWSVQGGGNQPQHFGDGTRLSIL.

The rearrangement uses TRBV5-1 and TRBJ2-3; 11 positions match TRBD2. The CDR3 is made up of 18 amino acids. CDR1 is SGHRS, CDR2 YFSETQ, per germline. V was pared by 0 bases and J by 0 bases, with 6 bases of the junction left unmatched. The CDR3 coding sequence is TGCGCCAGCAGCTTGGCCGGGGCTAGCGGGGGGAGCACAGATACGCAGTATTTT. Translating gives CASSLAGASGGSTDTQYF.

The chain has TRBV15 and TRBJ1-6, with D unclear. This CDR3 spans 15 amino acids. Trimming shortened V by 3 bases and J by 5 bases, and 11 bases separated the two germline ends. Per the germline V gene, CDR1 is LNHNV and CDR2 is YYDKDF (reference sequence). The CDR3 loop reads CATSRSPGNNSPLHF. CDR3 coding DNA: TGTGCCACCAGCAGGTCCCCAGGAAATAATTCACCCCTCCACTTT.

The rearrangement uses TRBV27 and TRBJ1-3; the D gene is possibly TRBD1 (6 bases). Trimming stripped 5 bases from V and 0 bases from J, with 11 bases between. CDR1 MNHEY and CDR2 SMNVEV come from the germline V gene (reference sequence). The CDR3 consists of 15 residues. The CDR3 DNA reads TGTGCCAGCAGTCAAACAGGGTTCTCTGGAAACACCATATATTTT. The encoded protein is CASSQTGFSGNTIYF.

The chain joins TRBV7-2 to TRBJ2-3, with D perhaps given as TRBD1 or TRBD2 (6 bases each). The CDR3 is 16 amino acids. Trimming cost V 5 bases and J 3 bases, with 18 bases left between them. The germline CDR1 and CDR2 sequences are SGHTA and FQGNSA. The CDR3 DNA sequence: TGTGCCAGCAGCCCGGGGGCCGGGTCCGTAACAGATACGCAGTATTTT. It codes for CASSPGAGSVTDTQYF.

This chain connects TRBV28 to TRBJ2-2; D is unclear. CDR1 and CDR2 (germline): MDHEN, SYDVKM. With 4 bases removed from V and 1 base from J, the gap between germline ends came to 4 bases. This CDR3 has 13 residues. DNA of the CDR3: TGTGCCAGCAGTTGGCAGAACACCGGGGAGCTGTTTTTT. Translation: CASSWQNTGELFF.

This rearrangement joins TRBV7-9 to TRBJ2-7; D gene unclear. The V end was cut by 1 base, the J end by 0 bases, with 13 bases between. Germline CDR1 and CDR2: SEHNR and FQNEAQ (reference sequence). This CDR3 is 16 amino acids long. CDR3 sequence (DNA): TGTGCCAGCAGCTTAGAATCGTTGGGCAGCTCCTACGAGCAGTACTTC. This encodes CASSLESLGSSYEQYF.

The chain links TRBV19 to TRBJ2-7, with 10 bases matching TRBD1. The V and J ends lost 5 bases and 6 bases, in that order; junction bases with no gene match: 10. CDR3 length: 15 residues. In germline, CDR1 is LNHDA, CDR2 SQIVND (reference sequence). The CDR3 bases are TGTGCCAGTAGTGAGGCGACAGGGGGCTTGTCCGAGCAGTACTTC. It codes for CASSEATGGLSEQYF.

CDR3 amino acids: CASSPTAGADSYEQYF. The CDR3 bases are TGTGCCAGCAGCCCAACGGCCGGGGCGGACTCCTACGAGCAGTACTTC. The V and J genes are TRBV16 and TRBJ2-7, with D perhaps TRBD1 or TRBD2 (5 bases each). The germline V gene has CDR1 KGHSY and CDR2 FQNENV. The CDR3 extends over 16 amino acids. Trimming shortened V by 4 bases and J by 0 bases, and 16 bases separated the two germline ends.

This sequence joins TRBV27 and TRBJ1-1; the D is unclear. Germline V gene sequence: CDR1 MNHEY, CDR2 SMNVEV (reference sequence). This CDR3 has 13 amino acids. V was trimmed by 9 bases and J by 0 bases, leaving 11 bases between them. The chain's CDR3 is CASREGLNTEAFF. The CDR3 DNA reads TGTGCCAGTAGGGAAGGGCTGAACACTGAAGCTTTCTTT.

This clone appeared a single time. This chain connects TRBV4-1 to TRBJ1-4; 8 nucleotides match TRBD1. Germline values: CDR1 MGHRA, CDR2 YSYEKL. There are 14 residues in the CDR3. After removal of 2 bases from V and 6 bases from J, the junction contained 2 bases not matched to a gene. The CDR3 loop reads CASSQIQGDEKLFF. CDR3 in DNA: TGCGCCAGCAGCCAAATACAGGGGGATGAAAAACTGTTTTTT.

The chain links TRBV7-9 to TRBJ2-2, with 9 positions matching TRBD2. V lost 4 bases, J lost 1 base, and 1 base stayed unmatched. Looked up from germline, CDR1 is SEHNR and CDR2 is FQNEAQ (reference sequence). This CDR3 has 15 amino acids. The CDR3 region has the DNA TGTGCCAGCAGCTCGACTAGCGGGAACACCGGGGAGCTGTTTTTT. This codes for CASSSTSGNTGELFF.

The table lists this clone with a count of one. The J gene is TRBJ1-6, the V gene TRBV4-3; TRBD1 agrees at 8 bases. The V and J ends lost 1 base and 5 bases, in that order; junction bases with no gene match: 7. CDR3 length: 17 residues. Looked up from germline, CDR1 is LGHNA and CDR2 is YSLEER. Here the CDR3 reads CASSQVTGVRNNSPLHF. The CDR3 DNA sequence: TGCGCCAGCAGCCAAGTGACAGGGGTGAGGAATAATTCACCCCTCCACTTT.

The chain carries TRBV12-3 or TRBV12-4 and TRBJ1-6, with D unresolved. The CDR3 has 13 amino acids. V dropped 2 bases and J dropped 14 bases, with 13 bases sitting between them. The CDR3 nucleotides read TGTGCCAGCAGTTTATCAGACGGGCCCACCCTCCACTTT. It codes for CASSLSDGPTLHF.

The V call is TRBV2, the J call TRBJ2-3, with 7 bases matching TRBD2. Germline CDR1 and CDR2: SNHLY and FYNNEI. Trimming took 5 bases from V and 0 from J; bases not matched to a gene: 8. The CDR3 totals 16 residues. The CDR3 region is CASSSTSDTSTDTQYF. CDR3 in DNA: TGTGCCAGCAGTTCCACTAGCGACACTAGCACAGATACGCAGTATTTT.

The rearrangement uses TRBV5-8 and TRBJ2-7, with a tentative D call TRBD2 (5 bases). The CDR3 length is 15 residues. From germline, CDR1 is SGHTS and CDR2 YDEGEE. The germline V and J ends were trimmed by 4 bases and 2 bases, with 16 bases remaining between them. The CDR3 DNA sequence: TGTGCCAGCAGCCCCCGCTTGCGGGTGACCTACGAGCAGTACTTC. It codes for CASSPRLRVTYEQYF.

In nucleotides, the CDR3 is TGTGCCAGCAGCCAAACAGGGGGCCTGGGCACCGGGGAGCTGTTTTTT. Protein product: CASSQTGGLGTGELFF. The rearrangement joins TRBV3-1 (or the pseudogene TRBV3-2) to TRBJ2-2, with 9 bases identical to TRBD1. J gave up 4 bases and V 2 bases, and 5 bases lay outside the gene matches. In germline, CDR1 is LGHDT, CDR2 YNNKEL (reference sequence). The CDR3 runs 16 residues.